Listed here are 21 T cell receptor beta chains from one sample, sequenced in a study of blood T cell repertoires in COVID-19. Sequencing was performed with immunoSEQ multiplex PCR; in TCRdb, only in-frame clones are kept and a portion is missing. Altogether about 80,000 clones are present, around 88% being singletons, with the ten largest covering about 4.4%. The sequenced sample consisted of peripheral blood. The receptors derive from a woman at least 80 years old with acute or convalescent COVID-19.

This CDR3 reads CASSLGRSTDTQYF. DNA for the CDR3: TGTGCCAGCAGCTTAGGGCGGAGCACAGATACGCAGTATTTT. The J gene is TRBJ2-3, the V gene TRBV7-8; D gene unclear. V lost 1 base to trimming and J lost 0 bases, with 5 bases between them. The CDR3 is 14 amino acids. Germline CDR1 SGHVS, CDR2 FQNEAQ.

This clone appeared a single time. The chain carries TRBV4-2 and TRBJ2-7; TRBD1 is a possible D gene (6 bases). Germline V lookup: CDR1 LGHNA, CDR2 YNFKEQ. This CDR3 region has 15 residues. V gave up 2 bases and J gave up 0 bases, with 11 bases separating them. The CDR3 loop reads CASSQTTGISYEQYF. CDR3 DNA: TGTGCCAGCAGCCAAACGACAGGCATCTCCTACGAGCAGTACTTC.

The V and J genes are TRBV6-1 and TRBJ2-7, with D maybe TRBD1 (6 bases). Germline CDR1 reads MNHNS; CDR2 reads SASEGT. The length of the CDR3 is 15 residues. Trimming left V 5 bases short and J 4 bases short, with 18 bases between. This CDR3 is CASSSLTGSKYEQYF. The DNA for the CDR3 is TGTGCCAGCAGTTCCTTGACAGGTTCTAAATACGAGCAGTACTTC.

The CDR3 is CASSVAMDSYEQYF. CDR3 sequence (DNA): TGTGCCAGCAGCGTAGCTATGGACAGCTACGAGCAGTACTTC. The V gene is TRBV9, the J gene TRBJ2-7; TRBD1 is a possible D gene (6 bases). Germline V CDR1 and CDR2: SGDLS, YYNGEE. This CDR3 has 14 amino acids. Trimming shortened V by 0 bases and J by 3 bases, and 10 bases separated the two germline ends.

The chain links TRBV19 to TRBJ2-5, with 10 bases that match TRBD2. Germline CDR1 is LNHDA and CDR2 is SQIVND (reference sequence). The CDR3 is 15 amino acids. V lost 4 bases and J lost 4; bases outside the gene matches: 6. Here the CDR3 DNA reads TGTGCCAGTAGTACCCGAGCGGGAGGGCCAGAGACCCAGTACTTC. This encodes CASSTRAGGPETQYF.

J is TRBJ1-2 and V is TRBV5-5, with D perhaps matching TRBD1 (5 bases). CDR1 is SGHKS, CDR2 YYEKEE, per germline (reference sequence). The CDR3 extends over 11 amino acids. V was pared by 6 bases and J by 4 bases, with 7 bases between. CDR3 in amino acids: CASTGGYGYTF. CDR3 in DNA: TGTGCCAGCACCGGGGGCTATGGCTACACCTTC. The full variable domain, with the rest looked up from reference TRBV5-5 and TRBJ1-2, is DAGVTQSPTHLIKTRGQQVTLRCSPISGHKSVSWYQQVLGQGPQFIFQYYEKEERGRGNFPDRFSARQFPNYSSELNVNALLLGDSALYLCASTGGYGYTFGSGTRLTVV.

V usage is TRBV27 and J usage is TRBJ1-1; 9 nucleotides align to TRBD1. Germline V lookup: CDR1 MNHEY, CDR2 SMNVEV (reference sequence). The CDR3 covers 14 residues. V was clipped by 5 bases and J by 5 bases; unmatched bases: 6. CDR3 residues: CASSTGGAWTEAFF. CDR3 nucleotide sequence: TGTGCCAGCAGTACAGGGGGCGCTTGGACTGAAGCTTTCTTT.

The chain couples TRBV19 to TRBJ1-2, with TRBD1 identical over 10 bases. The V gene end was trimmed by 6 bases and the J gene end by 3 bases; junction bases not matched to a gene: 4. Germline CDR1 LNHDA, CDR2 SQIVND (reference sequence). The CDR3 loop spans 14 amino acids. In DNA form, the CDR3 reads TGTGCCAGTAGCAGACAGGGGGCTGACTATGGCTACACCTTC. It yields the protein CASSRQGADYGYTF. Full variable domain (remainder filled in from reference TRBV19 and TRBJ1-2): DGGITQSPKYLFRKEGQNVTLSCEQNLNHDAMYWYRQDPGQGLRLIYYSQIVNDFQKGDIAEGYSVSREKKESFPLTVTSAQKNPTAFYLCASSRQGADYGYTFGSGTRLTVV.

The J gene is TRBJ1-5, the V gene TRBV6-5, with 7 bases identical to TRBD1. The CDR3 extends over 14 amino acids. The J segment lost 4 bases and the V segment lost 5 bases, leaving 5 bases of the junction unmatched. The germline CDR1 and CDR2 sequences are MNHEY and SVGAGI. CDR3 region: CASSLGQANQPQHF. DNA of the CDR3: TGTGCCAGCAGTCTCGGACAGGCTAATCAGCCCCAGCATTTT.

The chain recombines TRBV12-3 or TRBV12-4 with TRBJ2-7, with unresolved D. Trimming shortened V by 7 bases and J by 1 base, and 11 bases separated the two germline ends. The CDR3 totals 13 residues. DNA for the CDR3: TGTGCCAGCACTCGAGGCACTTCCTACGAGCAGTACTTC. It yields the protein CASTRGTSYEQYF.

This clone was counted a few times. The chain combines TRBV19 with TRBJ1-1, with a possible D match to TRBD1 (5 bases). Germline CDR1 reads LNHDA; CDR2 reads SQIVND (reference sequence). The CDR3 is 15 residues long. V lost 1 base and J lost 5, with 14 bases in between. Here the CDR3 reads CASSIVAQGLTEAFF. The CDR3 coding sequence is TGTGCCAGTAGTATAGTCGCGCAGGGTTTGACTGAAGCTTTCTTT.

J is TRBJ2-5 and V is TRBV9; 10 positions match TRBD2. Germline CDR1 and CDR2: SGDLS and YYNGEE. V trimming: 2 bases; J trimming: 2 bases; junction bases outside the gene matches: 0. This CDR3 is built from 14 residues. For the CDR3, the DNA is TGTGCCAGCAGCGTGACTAGCGGGCAAGAGACCCAGTACTTC. Amino acids: CASSVTSGQETQYF.

The gene calls are TRBV24-1 and TRBJ2-2; 7 bases are a match to TRBD2. Losses at the gene ends were 6 bases for V and 2 bases for J; bases not matched to a gene: 2. The CDR3 is 14 amino acids. The germline V gene has CDR1 KGHDR and CDR2 SFDVKD. The CDR3 loop is CATSRAGNTGELFF. The CDR3 nucleotides read TGTGCCACCAGTCGAGCGGGAAACACCGGGGAGCTGTTTTTT.

This chain uses TRBV2 with TRBJ1-4, with D perhaps matching TRBD1 (6 bases). Germline V CDR1 and CDR2: SNHLY, FYNNEI. V was trimmed by 4 bases and J by 3 bases, leaving 12 bases between them. The CDR3 is 15 residues long. CDR3 coding DNA: TGTGCCAGCAGTGGTTTTGGACAGTCTAATGAAAAACTGTTTTTT. Translated: CASSGFGQSNEKLFF.

V gene TRBV18 combines with J gene TRBJ1-5, with D unresolved. V shed 3 bases and J shed 5 bases, with 14 bases lying between them. This CDR3 is built from 15 residues. In germline, CDR1 is KGHSH, CDR2 LQKENI. The DNA of the CDR3 is TGTGCCAGCTCACCGGGGATGGGAGGTGATCAGCCCCAGCATTTT. Encoded protein: CASSPGMGGDQPQHF. Using reference TRBV18 and TRBJ1-5 for the parts outside the CDR3, the full variable domain is NAGVMQNPRHLVRRRGQEARLRCSPMKGHSHVYWYRQLPEEGLKFMVYLQKENIIDESGMPKERFSAEFPKEGPSILRIQQVVRGDSAAYFCASSPGMGGDQPQHFGDGTRLSIL.

V and J are TRBV19 and TRBJ1-6, with D unclear. The CDR3 consists of 13 residues. Germline values: CDR1 LNHDA, CDR2 SQIVND (reference sequence). Trimming stripped 7 bases from V and 9 bases from J, with 13 bases between. CDR3 coding DNA: TGTGCCAGTAACGAGTCGCCCGGTTCACCCCTCCACTTT. Translating gives CASNESPGSPLHF.

V is TRBV5-6 and J is TRBJ1-6; no firm D call. The CDR3 runs 15 residues. V was cut by 0 bases and J by 7 bases, with 11 bases left in between. Germline-derived CDR1 and CDR2 are SGHDT and YYEEEE. The CDR3 sequence is CASSLVSQPNSPLHF. CDR3 nucleotide sequence: TGTGCCAGCAGCTTGGTATCACAACCCAATTCACCCCTCCACTTT.

The V and J genes are TRBV5-1 and TRBJ1-2; D is possibly TRBD1 (5 bases). The germline gives CDR1 SGHRS, CDR2 YFSETQ. This CDR3 spans 16 amino acids. V lost 5 bases to trimming and J lost 4 bases, with 21 bases between them. CDR3 in DNA: TGCGCCAGCAGTCGGTCGGGCAGGGACTTTCCCTATGGCTACACCTTC. Its translation: CASSRSGRDFPYGYTF.

The chain links TRBV10-3 to TRBJ2-3; 7 nucleotides line up with TRBD2. Trimming removed 8 bases from V and 4 bases from J; junction bases left unmatched: 3. From germline, CDR1 is ENHRY and CDR2 SYGVKD. The CDR3 runs 12 residues. The CDR3 DNA is TGTGCCATCGGGGGGGTCGCAGATACGCAGTATTTT. Translating it yields CAIGGVADTQYF.

V gene TRBV14 combines with J gene TRBJ2-3, with a tentative D call TRBD2 (5 bases). Trimming pared 2 bases from V and 7 bases from J, leaving 13 bases between. This CDR3 is 14 amino acids long. The germline V gene has CDR1 SGHDN and CDR2 FVKESK. CDR3 sequence: CASSQQTTPNTQYF. DNA for the CDR3: TGTGCCAGCAGCCAACAGACTACTCCGAATACGCAGTATTTT. Using reference TRBV14 and TRBJ2-3 for the parts outside the CDR3, the full variable domain is EAGVTQFPSHSVIEKGQTVTLRCDPISGHDNLYWYRRVMGKEIKFLLHFVKESKQDESGMPNNRFLAERTGGTYSTLKVQPAELEDSGVYFCASSQQTTPNTQYFGPGTRLTVL.

This chain links TRBV7-2 with TRBJ1-6; tentatively, D is TRBD1 (6 bases). CDR1 and CDR2 (germline): SGHTA, FQGNSA. The CDR3 is 13 residues long. The V end was cut by 6 bases, the J end by 7 bases, with 10 bases between. The CDR3 DNA is TGTGCCAGCAGAATACAGGGAAATTCACCCCTCCACTTT. This gives the protein CASRIQGNSPLHF. The whole variable domain, filled in from reference TRBV7-2 and TRBJ1-6, reads GAGVSQSPSNKVTEKGKDVELRCDPISGHTALYWYRQSLGQGLEFLIYFQGNSAPDKSGLPSDRFSAERTGGSVSTLTIQRTQQEDSAVYLCASRIQGNSPLHFGNGTRLTVT.